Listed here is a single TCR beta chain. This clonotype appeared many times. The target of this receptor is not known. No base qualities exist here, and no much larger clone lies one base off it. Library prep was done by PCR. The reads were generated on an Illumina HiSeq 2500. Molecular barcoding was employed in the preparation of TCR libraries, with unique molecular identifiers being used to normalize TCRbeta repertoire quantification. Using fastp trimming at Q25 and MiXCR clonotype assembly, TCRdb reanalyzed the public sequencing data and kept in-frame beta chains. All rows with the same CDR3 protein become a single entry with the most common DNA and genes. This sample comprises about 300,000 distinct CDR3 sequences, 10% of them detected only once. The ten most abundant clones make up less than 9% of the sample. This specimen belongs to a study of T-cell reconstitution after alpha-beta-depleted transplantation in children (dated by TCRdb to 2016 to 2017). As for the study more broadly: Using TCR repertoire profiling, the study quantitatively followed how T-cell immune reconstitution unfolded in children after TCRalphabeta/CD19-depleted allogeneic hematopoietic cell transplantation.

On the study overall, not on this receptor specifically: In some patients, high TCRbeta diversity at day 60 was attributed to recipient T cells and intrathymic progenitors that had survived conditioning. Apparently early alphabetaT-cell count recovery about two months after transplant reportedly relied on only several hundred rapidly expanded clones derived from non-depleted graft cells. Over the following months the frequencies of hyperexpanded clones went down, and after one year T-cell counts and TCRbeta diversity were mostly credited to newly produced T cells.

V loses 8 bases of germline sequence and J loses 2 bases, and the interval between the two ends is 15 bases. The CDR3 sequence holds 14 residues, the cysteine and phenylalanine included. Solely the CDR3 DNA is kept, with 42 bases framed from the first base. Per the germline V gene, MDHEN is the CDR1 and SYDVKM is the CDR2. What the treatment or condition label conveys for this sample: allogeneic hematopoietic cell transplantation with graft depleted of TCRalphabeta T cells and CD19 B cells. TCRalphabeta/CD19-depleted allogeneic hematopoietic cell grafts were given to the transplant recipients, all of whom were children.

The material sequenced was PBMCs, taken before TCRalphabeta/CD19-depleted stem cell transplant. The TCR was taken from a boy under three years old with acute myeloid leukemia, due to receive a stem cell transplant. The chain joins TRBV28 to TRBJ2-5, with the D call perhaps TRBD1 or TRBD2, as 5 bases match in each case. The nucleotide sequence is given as TGTGCCAGCGAGGGGCCCATACCTCAAGAGACCCAGTACTTC. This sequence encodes CASEGPIPQETQYF.